The 30 T cell receptor beta chains below were found in one sample sequenced in a study of blood T cell repertoires in COVID-19. Using immunoSEQ multiplex PCR, the repertoire was profiled, and TCRdb retains in-frame clones only, with some absent. The sample lists about 77,000 clones; around 90% were seen once. The specimen was peripheral blood. Receptors were obtained from a woman aged 80 or over with active or convalescent COVID-19.

The DNA for the CDR3 is TGTGCCAGTAGTATAGGGTCCGGGAGTAGCAATCAGCCCCAGCATTTT. Protein sequence: CASSIGSGSSNQPQHF. The genes are TRBV19 and TRBJ1-5, with no clear D. The length of the CDR3 is 16 residues. Germline loops: CDR1 LNHDA, CDR2 SQIVND (reference sequence). The V gene lost 1 base and the J gene lost 0 bases, with 10 bases spanning the gap.

The chain joins TRBV9 to TRBJ2-7, with TRBD2 as a possible D gene (6 bases). The V end was cut by 0 bases, the J end by 0 bases, with 10 bases between. The germline V gene has CDR1 SGDLS and CDR2 YYNGEE. The CDR3 has 15 residues. The CDR3 region is CASSVEAGFSYEQYF. The DNA of the CDR3 is TGTGCCAGCAGCGTAGAGGCGGGGTTCTCCTACGAGCAGTACTTC.

This clone was seen once. This chain uses TRBV12-3 or TRBV12-4 with TRBJ2-7; D may be TRBD2 (5 bases). The length of the CDR3 is 12 residues. Trimming pared 0 bases from V and 9 bases from J, leaving 9 bases between. The CDR3 DNA reads as TGTGCCAGCAGTTTAGCGAACGGGGTGCAGTACTTC. Protein product: CASSLANGVQYF.

In DNA form, the CDR3 reads TGTGCCAGCAGCTTAGGGGACAGGCCCAATGAAAAACTGTTTTTT. This sequence encodes CASSLGDRPNEKLFF. The rearrangement uses TRBV7-9 and TRBJ1-4; 8 bases line up with TRBD1. This CDR3 is 15 amino acids long. Looked up from germline, CDR1 is SEHNR and CDR2 is FQNEAQ (reference sequence). Trimming took 1 base from V and 5 from J; bases not matched to a gene: 3.

The table lists this clone with a count of one. In DNA, the CDR3 is TGTGCCAGCAGCAGTTACAGGGGTGGTGGAACTGAAGCTTTCTTT. The encoded protein is CASSSYRGGGTEAFF. The chain recombines TRBV5-6 with TRBJ1-1, with 7 bases aligning to TRBD1. The germline V gene encodes CDR1 SGHDT and CDR2 YYEEEE. The V segment lost 4 bases and the J segment 5 bases; nucleotides outside the gene matches: 11. CDR3 size: 15 residues.

This clone has just one count. V is TRBV28 and J is TRBJ1-4, with D unclear. V was pared by 2 bases and J by 8 bases, with 9 bases between. CDR3 length: 13 amino acids. Germline assignment: CDR1 MDHEN and CDR2 SYDVKM. The CDR3 here is CASSLGRGEKLFF. CDR3 nucleotide sequence: TGTGCCAGCAGTTTAGGCCGCGGGGAAAAACTGTTTTTT.

This rearrangement joins TRBV3-1 (or the pseudogene TRBV3-2) to TRBJ2-5, with 12 bases aligning to TRBD2. The CDR3 is 16 residues long. V lost 4 bases and J lost 6; bases outside the gene matches: 9. Germline V gives CDR1 LGHDT, CDR2 YNNKEL (reference sequence). CDR3 nucleotide sequence: TGTGCCAGCAGCCTTGGCCTAGCGGGGGGGCGGCAGACCCAGTACTTC. It is translated as CASSLGLAGGRQTQYF.

The CDR3 DNA is TGCGCCAGCAGCTTGGGAGACAGGGGTCAGCCCCAGCATTTT. Translating gives CASSLGDRGQPQHF. The gene calls are TRBV5-1 and TRBJ1-5, with 8 bases lining up with TRBD1. The V segment lost 0 bases and the J segment 6 bases; nucleotides outside the gene matches: 2. Germline V gives CDR1 SGHRS, CDR2 YFSETQ. CDR3 length equals 14 residues.

This clone has only one observation. The rearrangement links TRBV28 to TRBJ2-3; D unclear. Trimming took off 9 bases at V and 1 base at J, with 20 bases between the two ends. CDR3 length: 16 residues. In germline, CDR1 is MDHEN, CDR2 SYDVKM. The CDR3 region has the DNA TGTGCCAGTGTAGACTTCGACGACGGAGGCACAGATACGCAGTATTTT. This sequence encodes CASVDFDDGGTDTQYF.

The chain links TRBV5-1 to TRBJ2-7, with a possible D match to TRBD2 (6 bases). The CDR3 has 14 residues. The germline V and J ends were trimmed by 5 bases and 2 bases, with 14 bases remaining between them. Germline lookup yields CDR1 SGHRS and CDR2 YFSETQ. The CDR3 loop reads CASRAFGGTYEQYF. The CDR3 nucleotides read TGCGCCAGCAGGGCGTTTGGGGGGACCTACGAGCAGTACTTC.

The chain links TRBV30 to TRBJ2-2; no firm D call. In germline, CDR1 is GTSNPN, CDR2 SVGIG (reference sequence). The ends were cut back, 2 bases at V and 4 bases at J, with 8 bases in the middle. The CDR3 is 13 amino acids. The CDR3, as DNA: TGTGCCTGGAGTACGAGCTTCACCGGGGAGCTGTTTTTT. Translating gives CAWSTSFTGELFF.

The chain combines TRBV10-3 with TRBJ1-4, with TRBD1 as a possible D gene (5 bases). Trimming removed 2 bases from V and 8 bases from J, with 9 bases in between. Germline values: CDR1 ENHRY, CDR2 SYGVKD. The CDR3 loop spans 13 amino acids. CDR3 in amino acids: CAISEGAGEKLFF. CDR3 nucleotides: TGTGCCATCAGTGAGGGGGCTGGGGAAAAACTGTTTTTT.

The chain recombines TRBV19 with TRBJ2-1; 10 nucleotides align to TRBD2. In germline, CDR1 is LNHDA, CDR2 SQIVND (reference sequence). The V gene end was trimmed by 7 bases and the J gene end by 4 bases; junction bases not matched to a gene: 4. The CDR3 covers 14 residues. The CDR3 DNA is TGTGCCAGTATCCTAGCGGGGGCTTACAATGAGCAGTTCTTC. Its protein product is CASILAGAYNEQFF.

V is TRBV19 and J is TRBJ2-3, with 7 bases aligning to TRBD2. The germline CDR1 and CDR2 sequences are LNHDA and SQIVND (reference sequence). The J segment lost 1 base and the V segment lost 3 bases, leaving 4 bases of the junction unmatched. There are 15 residues in the CDR3. CDR3 residues: CASSIISGGTDTQYF. CDR3 DNA: TGTGCCAGTAGTATTATAAGCGGGGGCACAGATACGCAGTATTTT.

The chain employs TRBV6-2 or TRBV6-3 and TRBJ1-2, with D uncertain. In germline, CDR1 is MNHEY, CDR2 SVGEGT. This CDR3 has 13 amino acids. V lost 2 bases to trimming and J lost 12 bases, with 16 bases between them. The CDR3 reads CASSYGGKISHTF. CDR3 coding DNA: TGTGCCAGCAGTTACGGAGGGAAGATCTCGCACACCTTC.

The chain recombines TRBV3-1 (or the pseudogene TRBV3-2) with TRBJ2-7; 9 bases map to TRBD1. With 4 bases clipped from V and 3 bases from J, the junction kept 7 bases outside the gene matches. The germline gives CDR1 LGHDT, CDR2 YNNKEL (reference sequence). CDR3 length: 15 amino acids. The DNA of the CDR3 is TGTGCCAGCAGCCGAACAGGGGGCGCAGGCTACGAGCAGTACTTC. Translation: CASSRTGGAGYEQYF.

The CDR3 here is CASSPEGQTKRGYTF. The CDR3 region has the DNA TGTGCCAGCAGTCCCGAGGGACAGACAAAGCGTGGCTACACCTTC. This chain links TRBV6-5 with TRBJ1-2; TRBD1 matches at 7 bases. This CDR3 comprises 15 residues. Germline V gene lookup returns CDR1 MNHEY and CDR2 SVGAGI. With V trimmed by 5 bases and J by 7 bases, 13 bases remained unmatched.

This rearrangement joins TRBV5-3 to TRBJ1-5, with D uncertain. TRBV5-3 belongs to the ORF category, with a function that is uncertain. The CDR3 contains 23 residues. Trimming removed 0 bases at V and 0 bases at J, with 31 bases between. The CDR3 DNA is TGTGCCAGAAGCTTGGGTGTGAACCGGGAGCGCCTCCTCTTAAGTTATAGCAATCAGCCCCAGCATTTT. Protein sequence: CARSLGVNRERLLLSYSNQPQHF.

This rearrangement joins TRBV3-1 (or the pseudogene TRBV3-2) to TRBJ1-1, with a weak D call TRBD1 (6 bases). Trimming took off 0 bases at V and 11 bases at J, with 19 bases between the two ends. CDR1 and CDR2 from the germline V gene are LGHDT and YNNKEL (reference sequence). This CDR3 comprises 15 residues. The CDR3 sequence is CASSQDRANRAGAFF. The CDR3 DNA sequence: TGTGCCAGCAGCCAAGATAGGGCTAACAGGGCTGGCGCTTTCTTT.

The DNA of the CDR3 is TGTGCCAGCAGCGTAGTAGCTAGCGGGGGGAATTATGAGCAGTTCTTC. It is translated as CASSVVASGGNYEQFF. The chain joins TRBV9 to TRBJ2-1, with 11 bases matching TRBD2. The CDR3 spans 16 residues. The V segment lost 0 bases and the J segment 8 bases; nucleotides outside the gene matches: 7. CDR1 is SGDLS, CDR2 YYNGEE, per germline.

This clone was detected only once. The chain recombines TRBV6-6 with TRBJ1-5; 9 bases line up with TRBD1. J lost 4 bases, V lost 7 bases, and 8 bases had no gene match. The CDR3 has 15 residues. Germline V lookup: CDR1 MNHNY, CDR2 SVGAGI (reference sequence). The CDR3 DNA reads as TGTGCCAGCACTCTCGGAGGGACAGGGAATCAGCCCCAGCATTTT. It translates to CASTLGGTGNQPQHF.

The J gene is TRBJ2-5, the V gene TRBV7-9, with D perhaps TRBD2 (5 bases). Germline lookup yields CDR1 SEHNR and CDR2 FQNEAQ (reference sequence). Deletions cut 6 bases from V and 7 bases from J, with 21 bases between. The CDR3 runs to 15 residues. CDR3 residues: CASRRVETRGSTQYF. In DNA, the CDR3 is TGTGCCAGCAGGCGAGTCGAAACCCGCGGGTCGACCCAGTACTTC.

J is TRBJ2-1 and V is TRBV2; 11 bases fit TRBD1. The CDR3 runs 14 residues. Germline CDR1 is SNHLY and CDR2 is FYNNEI. V lost 6 bases and J lost 6; bases outside the gene matches: 4. The DNA for the CDR3 is TGTGCCAGCAGGGGACAGGGGGGTGGCAATGAGCAGTTCTTC. It codes for CASRGQGGGNEQFF.

The chain employs TRBV6-5 and TRBJ2-3; TRBD2 aligns across 10 bases. With 6 bases clipped from V and 5 bases from J, the junction kept 5 bases outside the gene matches. CDR3 length: 14 amino acids. CDR1 and CDR2 (germline): MNHEY, SVGAGI. The CDR3 DNA follows: TGTGCCAGCAGGGTAGCGGGGGGAATAGATACGCAGTATTTT. Its protein is CASRVAGGIDTQYF.

The chain joins TRBV28 to TRBJ2-3, with 10 bases aligning to TRBD2. V trimming: 5 bases; J trimming: 6 bases; junction bases outside the gene matches: 11. Per the germline V gene, CDR1 is MDHEN and CDR2 is SYDVKM. CDR3 size: 16 residues. The CDR3 loop is CASSRPGLAVLDTQYF. The CDR3, as DNA: TGTGCCAGCAGTCGTCCAGGACTAGCGGTTCTTGATACGCAGTATTTT.

The chain couples TRBV2 to TRBJ2-2; the D gene is possibly TRBD1 (6 bases). V was shortened by 6 bases and J by 6 bases, with 11 bases between the two germline ends. The germline V gene has CDR1 SNHLY and CDR2 FYNNEI. CDR3 size: 13 residues. The CDR3 DNA sequence: TGTGCCAGCAGGGGAACAGGGCCCGGGGAGCTGTTTTTT. Translation gives CASRGTGPGELFF.

This clone has just one count. In DNA form, the CDR3 reads TGTGCCACCAGCAAACACAGGGGGCTGAACACCGGGGAGCTGTTTTTT. Encoded protein: CATSKHRGLNTGELFF. The chain carries TRBV15 and TRBJ2-2; 9 bases line up with TRBD1. With V trimmed by 4 bases and J by 1 base, 4 bases remained unmatched. CDR1 is LNHNV and CDR2 is YYDKDF in the germline V gene (reference sequence). CDR3 length: 16 residues.

The chain is built from TRBV19 and TRBJ2-7, with 8 bases fitting TRBD1. CDR1 LNHDA and CDR2 SQIVND come from the germline V gene (reference sequence). The CDR3 sequence is 13 residues long. Unmatched junction bases numbered 4, after V lost 6 bases and J lost 3 bases. The CDR3 nucleotides are TGTGCCAGTAGAGGACAGGGCCACTACGAGCAGTACTTC. Residues: CASRGQGHYEQYF.

V and J are TRBV6-5 and TRBJ1-6; D is unclear. The CDR3 has 16 residues. Germline V gene sequence: CDR1 MNHEY, CDR2 SVGAGI. The V end lost 3 bases, the J end lost 2 bases, and 11 bases lay between the germline ends. CDR3 residues: CASSYQADPYNSPLHF. CDR3 bases: TGTGCCAGCAGTTATCAGGCAGACCCCTATAATTCACCCCTCCACTTT.

The chain has TRBV29-1 and TRBJ2-7; possibly TRBD2 for D (7 bases). V was pared by 3 bases and J by 7 bases, with 22 bases between. This CDR3 contains 15 residues. CDR1 is SQVTM, CDR2 ANQGSEA, per germline. Written as DNA, the CDR3 is TGCAGCGTTGATCCGGGGCGGGGGCCGACTCCGGAGCAGTACTTC. Its translation: CSVDPGRGPTPEQYF.